Included here is one T cell receptor beta chain sequence, with context. Its specificity is unknown. With iRepertoire HTBI primers and Arm-PCR of CDR3 regions, TCR beta libraries were built. TCRdb re-called the multiplex PCR reads through MiXCR, storing one row per CDR3 protein. The sample contains about 430,000 distinct CDR3 sequences, 21% of which appear only once. The time point was: persistent/refractory GD, antithyroid drugs over 5 years with positive TRAb. From PBMCs, RNA was extracted and then used to make the TCR library. This entry comes from a study of regulatory T cells in long-lasting Graves disease. Study summary: The term persistent Graves' disease signified upward of 5 years on antithyroid drugs with positive TSH receptor antibodies.

Whole-study findings and limits: Persistent patients had more shared public clonotypes (about 2,700) than new patients (approximately 970). TRBV28, TRBJ1-2 and TRBJ2-5 were segments that persistent disease favored.

The junction had 7 bases not matched to a gene; V was cut back by 3 bases and J by 2 bases. The germline V gene encodes CDR1 SGHDN and CDR2 FVKESK. The CDR3 is 16 amino acids. This receptor was obtained from a female donor with Graves disease. The rearrangement joins TRBV14 to TRBJ2-1; TRBD1 matches at 7 bases. The specimen comprised peripheral blood mononuclear cells (PBMCs), sampled when the disease was refractory, from a patient treated with antithyroid drugs. The CDR3 spells CASSQTRGGAYNEQFF. The CDR3 DNA reads TGTGCCAGCAGCCAGACCAGAGGGGGCGCCTACAATGAGCAGTTCTTC. The whole variable domain, remainder taken from reference TRBV14 and TRBJ2-1, is EAGVTQFPSHSVIEKGQTVTLRCDPISGHDNLYWYRRVMGKEIKFLLHFVKESKQDESGMPNNRFLAERTGGTYSTLKVQPAELEDSGVYFCASSQTRGGAYNEQFFGPGTRLTVL.